The source of this TCR beta chain is a study of T cell responses to AZD1222 COVID-19 vaccine. Study-level results: Of the AZD1222 recipients, only five to seven were seropositive at baseline. Close to half of spike-specific TCRs reportedly recognize unmutated variant regions. There were vaccine-associated CD4 TCRs across spike, dominant at 160-218 and 743-854.

Assay: immunoSEQ multiplex PCR; the TCRdb copy retains only in-frame clones and omits some. The sample shows around 100,000 clones, approximately 87% of them seen only once. V lost 1 base and J 1 base, leaving 2 bases between the germline ends. The germline V gene has CDR1 LGHDT and CDR2 YNNKEL (reference sequence). The CDR3 has 13 amino acids. Comments on this clone: Its cognate antigen is unknown.

The chain employs TRBV3-1 (or the pseudogene TRBV3-2) and TRBJ1-5; no definite D call. The starting material was peripheral blood, obtained on day 0 of AZD1222 vaccination. The source of this sequence is an adult in good health. The CDR3: CASSQGSNQPQHF. For the CDR3, the DNA is TGTGCCAGCAGCCAAGGCAGCAATCAGCCCCAGCATTTT.